The 31 T cell receptor beta chains listed next were all sequenced from one sample in a study of T cells after somatic rescue of genetic block. Only in-frame clones appear in the TCRdb table, and some are missing; sequencing was by immunoSEQ multiplex PCR. This repertoire shows 45,000 to 55,000 clones, roughly 96% found once; its top ten account for approximately 0.073%. Sequencing was carried out using peripheral blood mononuclear cells (PBMCs). The receptor source for this set is a child under two years old.

The chain uses TRBV7-2 and TRBJ2-7; D possibly matches TRBD1 or TRBD2 (6 bases each). The V end was cut by 2 bases, the J end by 5 bases, with 13 bases between. Germline V gene data show CDR1 as SGHTA and CDR2 as FQGNSA. The CDR3 is 14 amino acids. The CDR3 bases are TGTGCCAGCAGCTTAATCCCGGGGGCCCACGAGCAGTACTTC. It specifies CASSLIPGAHEQYF.

The J gene is TRBJ2-3, the V gene TRBV4-1; no clear D. This CDR3 region has 15 residues. In germline, CDR1 is MGHRA, CDR2 YSYEKL. The V end lost 1 base, the J end lost 7 bases, and 15 bases lay between the germline ends. The CDR3 reads CASSQGPARLYTQYF. CDR3 nucleotides: TGCGCCAGCAGCCAAGGTCCAGCTCGGCTATATACGCAGTATTTT.

The J gene is TRBJ1-2, the V gene TRBV27; no reliable D call. In germline, CDR1 is MNHEY, CDR2 SMNVEV (reference sequence). V gave up 5 bases and J gave up 4 bases, with 14 bases separating them. This CDR3 contains 14 residues. Written as DNA, the CDR3 is TGTGCCAGCAGTGCAGGACGGCTCCTCTATGGCTACACCTTC. Its translation is CASSAGRLLYGYTF.

V is TRBV30 and J is TRBJ1-3, with D unresolved. V lost 2 bases, J lost 0 bases, and 8 bases lay in between. The CDR3 runs 14 residues. The germline V gene encodes CDR1 GTSNPN and CDR2 SVGIG (reference sequence). CDR3 DNA sequence: TGTGCCTGGAGTACCCGGGGCTCTGGAAACACCATATATTTT. This sequence encodes CAWSTRGSGNTIYF.

In its sample, this clone was seen once. The rearrangement joins TRBV29-1 to TRBJ1-2, with 7 bases that match TRBD1. The CDR3 consists of 13 residues. CDR1 SQVTM and CDR2 ANQGSEA come from the germline V gene. The CDR3 is CSGMTGRDYGYTF. In DNA, the CDR3 is TGCAGTGGCATGACAGGGCGGGACTATGGCTACACCTTC.

The V and J genes are TRBV20-1 and TRBJ2-1, with D maybe TRBD2 (5 bases). The germline V gene has CDR1 DFQATT and CDR2 SNEGSKA (reference sequence). The CDR3 covers 11 residues. This CDR3 is CSWRRPPEQFF. DNA for the CDR3: TGCAGCTGGCGGAGGCCTCCCGAGCAGTTCTTC.

The chain links TRBV7-9 to TRBJ1-4; perhaps TRBD1 as D (6 bases). CDR1 is SEHNR, CDR2 FQNEAQ, per germline (reference sequence). This CDR3 contains 16 residues. The V gene lost 4 bases and the J gene lost 0 bases, with 12 bases spanning the gap. The CDR3: CASSWRGAATNEKLFF. CDR3 DNA sequence: TGTGCCAGCAGCTGGAGGGGGGCGGCAACTAATGAAAAACTGTTTTTT.

CDR3 in amino acids: CASSPGTGGYNEQFF. The CDR3 DNA reads as TGTGCCAGCAGTCCCGGGACAGGGGGCTACAATGAGCAGTTCTTC. The V gene is TRBV6-4, the J gene TRBJ2-1; 11 bases are a match to TRBD1. The V gene end was trimmed by 5 bases and the J gene end by 3 bases; junction bases not matched to a gene: 3. There are 15 residues in the CDR3. Germline V gene lookup returns CDR1 MRHNA and CDR2 SNTAGT.

The chain carries TRBV6-6 and TRBJ1-1; the match to TRBD1 covers 9 bases. Losses at the gene ends were 2 bases for V and 5 bases for J; bases not matched to a gene: 3. The CDR3 covers 14 residues. Germline loops: CDR1 MNHNY, CDR2 SVGAGI (reference sequence). CDR3 sequence: CASSYDRGWTEAFF. Written as DNA, the CDR3 is TGTGCCAGCAGTTACGACAGGGGGTGGACTGAAGCTTTCTTT.

This clone was counted once. This chain joins TRBV13 and TRBJ1-1, with a possible D match to TRBD1 (5 bases). Germline CDR1 reads PRHDT; CDR2 reads FYEKMQ (reference sequence). CDR3 length: 12 amino acids. V was trimmed by 5 bases and J by 5 bases, leaving 9 bases between them. Here the CDR3 reads CASSVRGTEAFF. CDR3 sequence (DNA): TGTGCCAGCAGCGTCCGGGGGACTGAAGCTTTCTTT.

The rearrangement joins TRBV19 to TRBJ2-1; D gene ambiguous. V was cut by 3 bases and J by 2 bases, with 2 bases left in between. Germline lookup yields CDR1 LNHDA and CDR2 SQIVND (reference sequence). The CDR3 contains 12 residues. The CDR3 is CASSIPYNEQFF. The CDR3 nucleotides read TGTGCCAGTAGTATCCCCTACAATGAGCAGTTCTTC.

The chain is built from TRBV27 and TRBJ2-4; a weak D match, TRBD1 (5 bases). In germline, CDR1 is MNHEY, CDR2 SMNVEV (reference sequence). V gave up 5 bases and J gave up 8 bases, with 13 bases separating them. The CDR3 totals 13 residues. CDR3 sequence (DNA): TGTGCCAGCAGTCCCCCAGGGTTTTACATTCAGTACTTC. Protein sequence: CASSPPGFYIQYF.

V is TRBV6-5 and J is TRBJ1-2; D possibly corresponds to TRBD1 (6 bases). This CDR3 region has 14 residues. Germline V gene data show CDR1 as MNHEY and CDR2 as SVGAGI. V was shortened by 5 bases and J by 3 bases, with 13 bases between the two germline ends. In nucleotides, the CDR3 is TGTGCCAGCAGTGTCCAGGGGCCCGACTATGGCTACACCTTC. The encoded protein is CASSVQGPDYGYTF.

This sequence joins TRBV6-6 and TRBJ2-1; 7 bases line up with TRBD1. V dropped 2 bases and J dropped 9; count of bases not matched to a gene: 4. The CDR3 consists of 13 residues. CDR1 MNHNY and CDR2 SVGAGI come from the germline V gene (reference sequence). The CDR3 region has the DNA TGTGCCAGCAGTTACACGACAGGGAGTGAGCAGTTCTTC. Its protein product is CASSYTTGSEQFF.

The chain uses TRBV9 and TRBJ2-3; D unresolved. The V gene's germline CDR1 is SGDLS and CDR2 YYNGEE. This CDR3 is 18 amino acids long. V was shortened by 1 base and J by 0 bases, with 18 bases between the two germline ends. The CDR3 DNA sequence: TGTGCCAGCAGCGTATTCCCTTTAATAGCCCTCAGCACAGATACGCAGTATTTT. As protein: CASSVFPLIALSTDTQYF.

This chain links TRBV18 with TRBJ2-1; 7 bases map to TRBD2. CDR1 is KGHSH and CDR2 is LQKENI in the germline V gene. The J segment lost 2 bases and the V segment lost 4 bases, leaving 8 bases of the junction unmatched. The CDR3 loop spans 16 amino acids. The CDR3 DNA sequence: TGTGCCAGCTCACGTACCGGGACTACCACCTACAATGAGCAGTTCTTC. It encodes CASSRTGTTTYNEQFF.

The chain is built from TRBV19 and TRBJ2-7; 9 positions match TRBD1. The germline gives CDR1 LNHDA, CDR2 SQIVND (reference sequence). V was clipped by 4 bases and J by 4 bases; unmatched bases: 8. The CDR3 contains 15 residues. The CDR3 nucleotides read TGTGCCAGTAGTAAAGGACAGGGGTTTTTTTACGAGCAGTACTTC. Translated, it gives CASSKGQGFFYEQYF.

CDR3 sequence (DNA): TGTGCCAGCAGCCAAGGATCGGCGGAGGGGGGCATTCAGTACTTC. Its translation: CASSQGSAEGGIQYF. J is TRBJ2-4 and V is TRBV4-2; TRBD1 or TRBD2 may be the D gene (6 bases each). The CDR3 has 15 residues. The V gene lost 1 base and the J gene lost 9 bases, with 16 bases spanning the gap. The germline V gene encodes CDR1 LGHNA and CDR2 YNFKEQ.

V is TRBV5-5 and J is TRBJ2-3; no firm D call. V shed 2 bases and J shed 4 bases, with 8 bases lying between them. Germline V gene data show CDR1 as SGHKS and CDR2 as YYEKEE (reference sequence). The CDR3 loop spans 13 amino acids. Written as DNA, the CDR3 is TGTGCCAGCAGCTTCCAGCGCCCAGATACGCAGTATTTT. Translating it yields CASSFQRPDTQYF.

The chain is built from TRBV27 and TRBJ2-1; weak D call: TRBD2 (6 bases). CDR1 MNHEY and CDR2 SMNVEV come from the germline V gene (reference sequence). Between the trimmed V and J ends, which lost 4 bases and 0 bases, there was a span of 13 bases. The CDR3 has 16 residues. This chain's CDR3 is CASSSIAVSSYNEQFF. Here the CDR3 DNA reads TGTGCCAGCAGTTCCATAGCGGTAAGCTCCTACAATGAGCAGTTCTTC.

The chain combines TRBV2 with TRBJ1-1, with D possibly TRBD1 on 5 matching bases. Germline lookup yields CDR1 SNHLY and CDR2 FYNNEI. V lost 5 bases, J lost 0 bases, and 13 bases lay in between. The length of the CDR3 is 15 residues. CDR3 bases: TGTGCCAGCAGTTGGGGCAGTCACATGAACACTGAAGCTTTCTTT. Its translation is CASSWGSHMNTEAFF.

The chain has TRBV29-1 and TRBJ1-4, with a tentative D call TRBD1 (6 bases). V was shortened by 7 bases and J by 0 bases, with 15 bases between the two germline ends. Germline CDR1 and CDR2: SQVTM and ANQGSEA. The CDR3 is 15 residues long. CDR3 bases: TGCAGCGCTAGGAGAGGGACAACAACTAATGAAAAACTGTTTTTT. Translated: CSARRGTTTNEKLFF.

This chain uses TRBV2 with TRBJ1-4; 8 bases are shared with TRBD1. The germline V gene has CDR1 SNHLY and CDR2 FYNNEI. The CDR3 runs 16 residues. J lost 4 bases, V lost 5 bases, and 9 bases had no gene match. The CDR3 region has the DNA TGTGCCAGCAGTCGACAGGGGAGGGGTTATAATGAAAAACTGTTTTTT. This translates into CASSRQGRGYNEKLFF.

This chain joins TRBV28 and TRBJ2-4; D is unresolved. V gave up 2 bases and J gave up 0 bases, with 8 bases separating them. The CDR3 covers 15 residues. CDR1 MDHEN and CDR2 SYDVKM come from the germline V gene. CDR3 sequence: CASSLVRKAKNIQYF. The CDR3 DNA sequence: TGTGCCAGCAGTTTAGTCAGGAAAGCCAAAAACATTCAGTACTTC.

This clone was counted only a few times. The chain recombines TRBV9 with TRBJ2-5; D is unresolved. With 3 bases removed from V and 7 bases from J, the gap between germline ends came to 10 bases. CDR1 SGDLS and CDR2 YYNGEE come from the germline V gene. The length of the CDR3 is 12 residues. The DNA of the CDR3 is TGTGCCAGCAGCGCCGGTGTGGGGACCCAGTACTTC. Its translation: CASSAGVGTQYF.

The chain joins TRBV19 to TRBJ2-3, with 8 bases identical to TRBD2. CDR1 is LNHDA, CDR2 SQIVND, per germline (reference sequence). V shed 4 bases and J 2 bases; nucleotides not matched to a gene: 5. CDR3 size: 15 residues. CDR3 coding DNA: TGTGCCAGTAGTAGGGTAGCGGGATTCACAGATACGCAGTATTTT. It codes for CASSRVAGFTDTQYF. Variable domain in full (rest from reference TRBV19 and TRBJ2-3): DGGITQSPKYLFRKEGQNVTLSCEQNLNHDAMYWYRQDPGQGLRLIYYSQIVNDFQKGDIAEGYSVSREKKESFPLTVTSAQKNPTAFYLCASSRVAGFTDTQYFGPGTRLTVL.

In its sample, this clone was seen once. The rearrangement joins TRBV5-1 to TRBJ1-2; 7 bases line up with TRBD1. The junction had 2 bases not matched to a gene; V was cut back by 4 bases and J by 2 bases. Germline CDR1 SGHRS, CDR2 YFSETQ. The CDR3 is 13 amino acids. CDR3 bases: TGCGCCAGCAGCCCGGGACAGAACTATGGCTACACCTTC. Translation gives CASSPGQNYGYTF.

J is TRBJ2-1 and V is TRBV7-2; a possible D gene is TRBD1 (6 bases). The CDR3 extends over 15 amino acids. Per germline, CDR1 SGHTA and CDR2 FQGNSA. The V end was cut by 6 bases, the J end by 0 bases, with 12 bases between. The CDR3 bases are TGTGCCAGCAGGTCACAGGGAAGCTCCTACAATGAGCAGTTCTTC. Encoded protein: CASRSQGSSYNEQFF.

This CDR3 reads CASSLGQGYGYTF. In nucleotides, the CDR3 is TGTGCCAGCAGTTTGGGACAGGGCTATGGCTACACCTTC. The rearrangement links TRBV27 to TRBJ1-2, with 9 bases matching TRBD1. In germline, CDR1 is MNHEY, CDR2 SMNVEV (reference sequence). There are 13 residues in the CDR3. The trim removed 3 bases at V and 4 bases at J, leaving 0 bases unmatched.

Only a few counts were recorded for this clone. The sample has other DNA sequences that encode this CDR3 too. The chain links TRBV10-3 to TRBJ1-1; the match to TRBD1 covers 8 bases. The CDR3 loop spans 13 amino acids. V lost 6 bases, J lost 2 bases, and 2 bases stayed unmatched. Germline CDR1 ENHRY, CDR2 SYGVKD. For the CDR3, the DNA is TGTGCCATCAGCCCAGGGGGCAACACTGAAGCTTTCTTT. Encoded protein: CAISPGGNTEAFF.

The chain is built from TRBV6-1 and TRBJ2-5; a weak D match, TRBD2 (6 bases). The CDR3 sequence is 15 residues long. In germline, CDR1 is MNHNS, CDR2 SASEGT. V lost 7 bases, J lost 1 base, and 16 bases lay in between. The chain's CDR3 is CASTNSLASQETQYF. For the CDR3, the DNA is TGTGCCAGCACCAACAGCCTAGCGTCCCAAGAGACCCAGTACTTC.